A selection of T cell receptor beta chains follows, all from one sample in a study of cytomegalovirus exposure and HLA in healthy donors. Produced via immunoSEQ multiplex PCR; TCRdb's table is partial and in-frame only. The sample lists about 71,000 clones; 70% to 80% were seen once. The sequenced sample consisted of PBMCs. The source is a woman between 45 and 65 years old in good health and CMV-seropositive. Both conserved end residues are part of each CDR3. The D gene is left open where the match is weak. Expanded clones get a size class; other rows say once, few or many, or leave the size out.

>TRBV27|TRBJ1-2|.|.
TGTGCCAGCACCAAAACCCCCGGGACAGGCTACACCTTC
CASTKTPGTGYTF
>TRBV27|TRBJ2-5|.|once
TGTGCCAGCAGGATGATCAGCAGGGGGGATCAAGAGACCCAGTACTTC
CASRMISRGDQETQYF
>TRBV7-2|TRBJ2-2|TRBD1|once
TGTGCCAGCAGCCCGGACAGGATGAACACCGGGGAGCTGTTTTTT
CASSPDRMNTGELFF
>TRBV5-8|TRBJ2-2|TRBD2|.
TGTGCCAGCAGCTTGGCGGGAGGATACACCGGGGAGCTGTTTTTT
CASSLAGGYTGELFF
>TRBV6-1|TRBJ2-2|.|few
TGTGCCAGCAGTGAAGACGGTCGGACCGGGGAGCTGTTTTTT
CASSEDGRTGELFF
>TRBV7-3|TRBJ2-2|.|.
TGTGCCAGCAGCCCACAGGGTAACGGGGAGCTGTTTTTT
CASSPQGNGELFF
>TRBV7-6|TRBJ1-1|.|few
TGTGCCAGCAGCCGGGAGGGGTTGAGCACTGAAGCTTTCTTT
CASSREGLSTEAFF
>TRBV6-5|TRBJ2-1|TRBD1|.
TGTGCCAGCAGGACGGGACAGGGGTACAATGAGCAGTTCTTC
CASRTGQGYNEQFF
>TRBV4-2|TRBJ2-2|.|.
TGTGCCAGCAGCCAAGCGACCGGGACTTCGACCGGGGAGCTGTTTTTT
CASSQATGTSTGELFF
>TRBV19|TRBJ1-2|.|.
TGTGCCACAGAGAATGGTGACAGACCCCATTCCGATGGCGGCTACACCTTC
CATENGDRPHSDGGYTF
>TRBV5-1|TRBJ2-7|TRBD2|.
TGCGCCAGCCGAGGGTTAGCGGGAGGCCCGGGGTACGAGCAGTACTTC
CASRGLAGGPGYEQYF
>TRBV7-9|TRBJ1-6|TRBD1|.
TGTGCCAGCGGTGGACAGGATAATTCACCCCTCCACTTT
CASGGQDNSPLHF
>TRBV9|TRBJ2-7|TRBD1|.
TGTGCCAGCAGCGGAAGACAGGGGCTAAACGAGCAGTACTTC
CASSGRQGLNEQYF
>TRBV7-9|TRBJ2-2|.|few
TGTGCCAGCTTTTCCGCCGGGGAGCTGTTTTTT
CASFSAGELFF
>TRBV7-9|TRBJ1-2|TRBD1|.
TGTGCCAGCAGCTTAGGGGGGGACAGGGCTAACTATGGCTACACCTTC
CASSLGGDRANYGYTF
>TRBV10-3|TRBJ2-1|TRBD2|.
TGTGCCATCAGTGAGAGTAGCGGGGCGGGAGGGTTGAATGAGCAGTTCTTC
CAISESSGAGGLNEQFF
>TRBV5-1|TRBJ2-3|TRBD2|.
TGCGCCAGCAGCACCGGAGGCCGCGGGAGTGTAGATACGCAGTATTTT
CASSTGGRGSVDTQYF